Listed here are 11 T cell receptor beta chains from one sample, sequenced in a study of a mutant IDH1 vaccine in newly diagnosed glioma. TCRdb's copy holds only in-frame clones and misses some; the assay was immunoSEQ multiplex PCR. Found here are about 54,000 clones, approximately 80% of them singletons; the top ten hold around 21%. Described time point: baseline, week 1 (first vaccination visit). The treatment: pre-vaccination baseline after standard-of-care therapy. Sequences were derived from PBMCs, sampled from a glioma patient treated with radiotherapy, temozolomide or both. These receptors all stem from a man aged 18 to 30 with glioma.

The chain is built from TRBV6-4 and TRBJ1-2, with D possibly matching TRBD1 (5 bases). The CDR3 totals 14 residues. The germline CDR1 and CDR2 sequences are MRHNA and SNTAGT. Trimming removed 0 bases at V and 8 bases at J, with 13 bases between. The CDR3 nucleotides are TGTGCCAGCAGTGACTCGTGGAGGGGCGACGGCTACACCTTC. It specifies CASSDSWRGDGYTF.

The CDR3: CASSAGTGANIQYF. In nucleotides, the CDR3 is TGTGCCAGCAGTGCCGGGACAGGGGCAAACATTCAGTACTTC. The V call is TRBV6-6, the J call TRBJ2-4; 10 nucleotides match TRBD1. V shed 5 bases, J shed 6 bases, and the junction held 4 bases outside the gene matches. Germline loops: CDR1 MNHNY, CDR2 SVGAGI (reference sequence). This CDR3 spans 14 amino acids.

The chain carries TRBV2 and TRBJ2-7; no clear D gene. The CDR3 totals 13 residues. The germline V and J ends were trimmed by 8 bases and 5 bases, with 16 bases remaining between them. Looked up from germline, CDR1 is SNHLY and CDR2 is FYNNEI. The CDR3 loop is CASLALKADEQYF. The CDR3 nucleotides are TGTGCCAGCTTAGCTTTGAAGGCCGACGAGCAGTACTTC.

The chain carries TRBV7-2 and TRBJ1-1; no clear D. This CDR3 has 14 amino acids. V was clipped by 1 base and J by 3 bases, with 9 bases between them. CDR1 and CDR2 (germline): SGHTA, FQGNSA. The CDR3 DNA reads TGTGCCAGCAGCTTAGACGGCACACACACTGAAGCTTTCTTT. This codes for CASSLDGTHTEAFF.

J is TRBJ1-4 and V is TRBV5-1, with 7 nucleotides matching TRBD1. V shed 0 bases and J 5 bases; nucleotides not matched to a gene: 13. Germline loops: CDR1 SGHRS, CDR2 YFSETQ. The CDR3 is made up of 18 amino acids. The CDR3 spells CASSLVGGVPIKNEKLFF. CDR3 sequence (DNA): TGCGCCAGCAGCTTGGTAGGGGGCGTCCCCATTAAAAATGAAAAACTGTTTTTT.

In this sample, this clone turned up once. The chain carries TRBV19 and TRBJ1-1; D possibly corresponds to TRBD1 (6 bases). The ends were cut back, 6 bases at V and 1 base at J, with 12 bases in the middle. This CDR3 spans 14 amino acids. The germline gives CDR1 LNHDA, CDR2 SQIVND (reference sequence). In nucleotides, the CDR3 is TGTGCCAGTAGCTGGGGGGCTCGGAACACTGAAGCTTTCTTT. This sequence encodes CASSWGARNTEAFF.

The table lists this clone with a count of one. This chain's CDR3 is CASSEREPRGWTEAFF. The CDR3 DNA is TGTGCCAGCAGTGAGAGAGAGCCCCGCGGTTGGACTGAAGCTTTCTTT. The rearrangement links TRBV6-1 to TRBJ1-1, with D unclear. The CDR3 runs 16 residues. The V end lost 3 bases, the J end lost 5 bases, and 19 bases lay between the germline ends. Germline assignment: CDR1 MNHNS and CDR2 SASEGT.

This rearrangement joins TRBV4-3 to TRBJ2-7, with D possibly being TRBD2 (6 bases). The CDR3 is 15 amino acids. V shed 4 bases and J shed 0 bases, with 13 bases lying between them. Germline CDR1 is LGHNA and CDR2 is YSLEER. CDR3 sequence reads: CASSPGTPSSYEQYF. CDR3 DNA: TGCGCCAGCAGCCCCGGGACTCCGAGCTCCTACGAGCAGTACTTC.

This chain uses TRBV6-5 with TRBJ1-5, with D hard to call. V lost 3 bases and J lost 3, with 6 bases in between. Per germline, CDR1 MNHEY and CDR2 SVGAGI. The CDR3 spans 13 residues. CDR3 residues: CASSYTNNQPQHF. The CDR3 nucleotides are TGTGCCAGCAGTTATACCAACAATCAGCCCCAGCATTTT.

The CDR3 loop is CASSLGPDQPQHF. CDR3 DNA: TGTGCCAGCAGCTTAGGGCCGGATCAGCCCCAGCATTTT. The chain carries TRBV7-2 and TRBJ1-5, with D unresolved. Germline V CDR1 and CDR2: SGHTA, FQGNSA. V was pared by 1 base and J by 5 bases, with 6 bases between. The CDR3 consists of 13 residues.

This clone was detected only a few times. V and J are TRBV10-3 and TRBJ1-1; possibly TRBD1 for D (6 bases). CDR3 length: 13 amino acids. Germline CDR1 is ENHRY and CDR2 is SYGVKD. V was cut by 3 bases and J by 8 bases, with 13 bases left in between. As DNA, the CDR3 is TGTGCCATCAGTGATTATGACAGGCGAGAAGCTTTCTTT. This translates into CAISDYDRREAFF.